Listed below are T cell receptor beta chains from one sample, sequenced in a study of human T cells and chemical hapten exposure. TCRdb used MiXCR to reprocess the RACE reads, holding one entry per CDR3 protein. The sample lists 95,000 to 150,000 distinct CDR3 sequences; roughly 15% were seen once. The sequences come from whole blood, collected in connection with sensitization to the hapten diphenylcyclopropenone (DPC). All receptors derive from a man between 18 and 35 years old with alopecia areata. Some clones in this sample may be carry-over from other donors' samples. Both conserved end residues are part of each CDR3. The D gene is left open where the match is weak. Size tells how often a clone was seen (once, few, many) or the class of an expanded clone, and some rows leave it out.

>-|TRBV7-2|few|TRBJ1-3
CASSSRGAIYF
TGTGCCAGCAGCTCCAGGGGCGCCATATATTTT
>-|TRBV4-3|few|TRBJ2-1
CASSQERGGDEQFF
TGCGCCAGCAGCCAAGAACGTGGAGGGGATGAGCAGTTCTTC
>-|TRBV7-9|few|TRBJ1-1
CASSRPSYSTEAFF
TGTGCCAGCAGCCGACCAAGTTATTCCACTGAAGCTTTCTTT
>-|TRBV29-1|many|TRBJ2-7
CSVEGQGPYEQYF
TGCAGCGTTGAAGGCCAGGGACCCTACGAGCAGTACTTC
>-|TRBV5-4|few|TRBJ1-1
CASSQSTEEAFF
TGTGCCAGCAGCCAGTCGACAGAAGAAGCTTTCTTT
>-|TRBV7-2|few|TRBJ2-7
CASSLVGGGLSSYEQYF
TGTGCCAGCAGCTTAGTAGGTGGGGGGCTAAGCTCCTACGAGCAGTACTTC
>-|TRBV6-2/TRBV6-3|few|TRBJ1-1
CASRLGYGTEAFF
TGTGCCAGCAGGCTTGGCTACGGCACTGAAGCTTTCTTT
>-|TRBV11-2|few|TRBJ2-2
CASSSPNTGELFF
TGTGCCAGCAGCTCCCCGAACACCGGGGAGCTGTTTTTT
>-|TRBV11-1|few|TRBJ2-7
CASSLSTGTYEQYF
TGTGCCAGCAGCTTAAGCACAGGGACCTACGAGCAGTACTTC
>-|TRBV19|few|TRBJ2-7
CASSIAGQNYEQYF
TGTGCCAGTAGTATCGCTGGACAAAACTACGAGCAGTACTTC
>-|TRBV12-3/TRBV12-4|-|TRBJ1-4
CASSLVVRGGNEKLFF
TGTGCCAGCAGTTTAGTGGTCCGGGGCGGGAATGAAAAACTGTTTTTT